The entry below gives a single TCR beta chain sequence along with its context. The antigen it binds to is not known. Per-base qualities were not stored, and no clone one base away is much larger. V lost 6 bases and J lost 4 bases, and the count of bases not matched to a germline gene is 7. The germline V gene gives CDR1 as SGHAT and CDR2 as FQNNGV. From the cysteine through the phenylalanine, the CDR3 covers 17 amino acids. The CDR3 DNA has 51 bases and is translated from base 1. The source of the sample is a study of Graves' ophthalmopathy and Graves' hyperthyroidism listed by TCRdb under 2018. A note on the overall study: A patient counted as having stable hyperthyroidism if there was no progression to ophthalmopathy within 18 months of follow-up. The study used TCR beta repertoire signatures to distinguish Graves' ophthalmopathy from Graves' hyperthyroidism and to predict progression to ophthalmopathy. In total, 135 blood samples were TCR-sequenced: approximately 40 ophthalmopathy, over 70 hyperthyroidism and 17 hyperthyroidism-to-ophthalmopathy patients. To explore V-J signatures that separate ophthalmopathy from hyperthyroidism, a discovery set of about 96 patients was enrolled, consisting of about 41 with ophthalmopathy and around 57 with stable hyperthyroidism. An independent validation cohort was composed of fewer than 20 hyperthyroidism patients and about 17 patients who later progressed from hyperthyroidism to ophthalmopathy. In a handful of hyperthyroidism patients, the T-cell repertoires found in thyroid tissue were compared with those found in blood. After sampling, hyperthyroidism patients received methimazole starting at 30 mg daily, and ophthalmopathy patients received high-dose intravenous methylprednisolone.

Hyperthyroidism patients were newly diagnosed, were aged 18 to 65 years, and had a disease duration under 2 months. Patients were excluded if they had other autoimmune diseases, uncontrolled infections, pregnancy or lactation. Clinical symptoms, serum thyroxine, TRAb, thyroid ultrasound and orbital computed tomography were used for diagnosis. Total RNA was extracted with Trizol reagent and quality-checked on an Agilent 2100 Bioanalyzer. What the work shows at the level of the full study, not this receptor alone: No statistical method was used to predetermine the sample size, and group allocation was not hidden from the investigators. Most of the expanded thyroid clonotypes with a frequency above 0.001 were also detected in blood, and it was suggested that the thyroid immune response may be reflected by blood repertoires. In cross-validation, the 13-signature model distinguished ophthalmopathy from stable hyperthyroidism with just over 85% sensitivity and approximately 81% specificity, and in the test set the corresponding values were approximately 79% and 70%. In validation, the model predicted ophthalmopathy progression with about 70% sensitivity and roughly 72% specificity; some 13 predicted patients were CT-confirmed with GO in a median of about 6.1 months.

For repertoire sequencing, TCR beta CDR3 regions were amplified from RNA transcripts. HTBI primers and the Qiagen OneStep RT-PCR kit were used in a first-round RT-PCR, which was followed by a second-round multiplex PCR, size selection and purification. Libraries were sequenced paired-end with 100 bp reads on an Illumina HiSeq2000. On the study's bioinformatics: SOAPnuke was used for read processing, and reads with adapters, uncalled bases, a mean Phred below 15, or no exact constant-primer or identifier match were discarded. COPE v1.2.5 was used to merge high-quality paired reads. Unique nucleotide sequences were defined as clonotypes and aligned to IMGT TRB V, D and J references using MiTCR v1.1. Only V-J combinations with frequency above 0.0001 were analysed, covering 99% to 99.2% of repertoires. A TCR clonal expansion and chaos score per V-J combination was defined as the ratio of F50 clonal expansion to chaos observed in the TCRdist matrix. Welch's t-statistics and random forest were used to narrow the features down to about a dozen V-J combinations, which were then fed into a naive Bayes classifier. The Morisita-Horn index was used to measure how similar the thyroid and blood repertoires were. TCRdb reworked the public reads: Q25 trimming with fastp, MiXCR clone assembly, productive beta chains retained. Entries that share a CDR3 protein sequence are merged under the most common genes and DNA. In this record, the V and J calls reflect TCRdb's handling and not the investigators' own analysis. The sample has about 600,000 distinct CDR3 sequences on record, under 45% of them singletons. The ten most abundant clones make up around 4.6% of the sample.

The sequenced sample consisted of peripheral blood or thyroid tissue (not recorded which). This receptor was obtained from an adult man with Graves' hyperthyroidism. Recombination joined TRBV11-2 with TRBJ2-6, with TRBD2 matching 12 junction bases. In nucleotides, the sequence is TGTGCCAGCAGACCGCGCGGGACTAGCGGGGGGGCCAACGTCCTGACTTTC. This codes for CASRPRGTSGGANVLTF.